Given below is one TCR beta chain in context. Its antigen is still unknown. Investigators divided CD4+ cells into CD45RA+ naive and CD45RA-negative memory subsets. These data are taken from a study of shared clonotypes between healthy human individuals. Findings and caveats of the study: It was observed that roughly 5.1% of naive CD4 clonotypes were shared across a handful of donors. Non-shared clonotypes showed lower generation probabilities than clonotypes common to all four donors.

Some clones are missing from TCRdb's copy, which holds only in-frame ones; the method was immunoSEQ multiplex PCR. The profile shows around 940,000 clones, about 80% of them singletons. Germline trimming cut 3 bases from V and 3 bases from J; bases unmatched to any gene: 4. This CDR3 has 15 residues. Germline CDR1 and CDR2: SGHTA and FQGNSA. The sequenced material came from memory CD4+ T cells sorted from blood. Noted subset: CD45RA-negative fraction. The source of this sequence is a man between 18 and 35 years old in good health. The rearrangement joins TRBV7-2 to TRBJ2-1, with TRBD2 identical over 8 bases. Here the CDR3 reads CASSFGLAGYNEQFF. The CDR3, as DNA: TGTGCCAGCAGCTTTGGTCTAGCGGGCTACAATGAGCAGTTCTTC.